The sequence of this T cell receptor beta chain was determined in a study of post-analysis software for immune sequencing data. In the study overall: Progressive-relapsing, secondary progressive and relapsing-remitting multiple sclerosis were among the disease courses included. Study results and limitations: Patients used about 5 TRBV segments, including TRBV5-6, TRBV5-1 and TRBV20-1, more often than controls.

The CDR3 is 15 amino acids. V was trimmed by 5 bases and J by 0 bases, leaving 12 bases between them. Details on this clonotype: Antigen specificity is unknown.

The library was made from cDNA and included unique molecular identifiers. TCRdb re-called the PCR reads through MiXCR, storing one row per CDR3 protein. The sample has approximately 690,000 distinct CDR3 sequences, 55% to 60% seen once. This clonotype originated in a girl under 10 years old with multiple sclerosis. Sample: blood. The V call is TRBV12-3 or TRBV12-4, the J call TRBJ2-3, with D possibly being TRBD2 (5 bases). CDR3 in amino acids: CASSPAGLSTDTQYF. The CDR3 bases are TGTGCCAGCAGTCCGGCGGGCCTTAGCACAGATACGCAGTATTTT.